These 28 T cell receptor beta chains originate from one sample sequenced in a study of shared clonotypes between healthy human individuals. Sequenced by immunoSEQ multiplex PCR; TCRdb stores in-frame clones only, minus some. The data show a few million clones, 80% to 95% seen once. Source material: naive CD4+ T cells from PBMCs. As for subset: CD45RA+ positively selected. These receptors came from a man aged 18 to 29 in good health. Some clones in this sample may be carry-over from other donors' samples.

This chain connects TRBV28 to TRBJ2-7; D unclear. Trimming pared 6 bases from V and 2 bases from J, leaving 14 bases between. In germline, CDR1 is MDHEN, CDR2 SYDVKM. The CDR3 length is 14 residues. The CDR3: CASRSSGGPYEQYF. Written as DNA, the CDR3 is TGTGCCAGCAGGTCGTCAGGTGGACCCTACGAGCAGTACTTC.

CDR3 sequence (DNA): TGCAGTGCTAGAGTTTACAGCGAGGCTTTCTTT. Translated, it gives CSARVYSEAFF. The genes are TRBV20-1 and TRBJ1-1; D not resolved. Germline lookup yields CDR1 DFQATT and CDR2 SNEGSKA (reference sequence). V lost 1 base, J lost 11 bases, and 11 bases lay in between. The CDR3 has 11 amino acids.

The chain carries TRBV19 and TRBJ1-2; D may be TRBD1 (6 bases). Germline values: CDR1 LNHDA, CDR2 SQIVND (reference sequence). The CDR3 length is 10 residues. The V end was cut by 9 bases, the J end by 11 bases, with 13 bases between. The CDR3 nucleotides are TGTGCCAGACGGGACACGGAATACACCTTC. Translation gives CARRDTEYTF. Using reference TRBV19 and TRBJ1-2 for the parts outside the CDR3, the full variable domain is DGGITQSPKYLFRKEGQNVTLSCEQNLNHDAMYWYRQDPGQGLRLIYYSQIVNDFQKGDIAEGYSVSREKKESFPLTVTSAQKNPTAFYLCARRDTEYTFGSGTRLTVV.

V usage is TRBV7-6 and J usage is TRBJ1-5; D is uncertain. The CDR3 is 13 amino acids. The V gene lost 3 bases and the J gene lost 7 bases, with 10 bases spanning the gap. The germline gives CDR1 SGHVS, CDR2 FNYEAQ. The CDR3 DNA follows: TGTGCCAGCAGCTTGGGTACATTACAGCCCCAGCATTTT. Residues: CASSLGTLQPQHF.

This rearrangement joins TRBV7-9 to TRBJ1-2; the match to TRBD1 covers 7 bases. V lost 3 bases and J lost 8; bases outside the gene matches: 6. The germline V gene has CDR1 SEHNR and CDR2 FQNEAQ (reference sequence). This CDR3 is built from 13 residues. The CDR3 sequence is CASSFSGGYGYTF. The CDR3 DNA reads TGTGCCAGCAGCTTTTCAGGGGGGTACGGCTACACCTTC.

The chain carries TRBV10-2 and TRBJ2-6, with no clear D. Germline CDR1 WSHSY, CDR2 SAAADI. V was shortened by 0 bases and J by 2 bases, with 5 bases between the two germline ends. The CDR3 length is 15 residues. CDR3 sequence (DNA): TGCGCCAGCAGTGAGTCTGCGGCTGGGGCCAACGTCCTGACTTTC. Amino acids: CASSESAAGANVLTF.

This chain connects TRBV5-1 to TRBJ2-4, with D maybe TRBD1 (6 bases). Germline assignment: CDR1 SGHRS and CDR2 YFSETQ. CDR3 length: 17 amino acids. Trimming pared 4 bases from V and 0 bases from J, leaving 17 bases between. The chain's CDR3 is CASSPMTGALAKNIQYF. The CDR3 nucleotides read TGCGCCAGCAGCCCAATGACAGGCGCTCTAGCCAAAAACATTCAGTACTTC.

The chain has TRBV30 and TRBJ2-4; 8 nucleotides line up with TRBD2. From germline, CDR1 is GTSNPN and CDR2 SVGIG (reference sequence). This CDR3 has 14 residues. Trimming took 0 bases from V and 8 from J; bases not matched to a gene: 6. CDR3 DNA: TGTGCCTGGAGTGTGATGAGCGGGAGACACATTCAGTACTTC. It codes for CAWSVMSGRHIQYF.

This clone was recorded only once. This chain joins TRBV5-1 and TRBJ1-1; D is unclear. Deletions cut 4 bases from V and 6 bases from J, with 7 bases between. Germline loops: CDR1 SGHRS, CDR2 YFSETQ. The CDR3 sequence is 11 residues long. This CDR3 reads CASSADAEAFF. The CDR3, as DNA: TGCGCCAGCAGCGCGGACGCTGAAGCTTTCTTT.

On this clone: Other DNA sequences in the sample encode the same CDR3. This chain connects TRBV2 to TRBJ1-5, with 7 bases aligning to TRBD1. There are 14 residues in the CDR3. Trimming cost V 4 bases and J 2 bases; bases outside gene matches: 2. Germline V CDR1 and CDR2: SNHLY, FYNNEI. The CDR3 sequence is CASSVGGGNQPQHF. CDR3 in DNA: TGTGCCAGCAGTGTAGGGGGCGGCAATCAGCCCCAGCATTTT.

Details on this clone: Other DNA sequences in the same sample also yield this CDR3. The genes are TRBV30 and TRBJ1-1; D unclear. The CDR3 spans 11 residues. The V gene lost 3 bases and the J gene lost 2 bases, with 4 bases spanning the gap. CDR1 and CDR2 from the germline V gene are GTSNPN and SVGIG (reference sequence). The CDR3 loop reads CAWRGNTEAFF. CDR3 bases: TGTGCCTGGAGAGGTAACACTGAAGCTTTCTTT.

The chain combines TRBV28 with TRBJ2-7; 7 nucleotides align to TRBD2. Germline trimming cut 8 bases from V and 1 base from J; bases unmatched to any gene: 8. The CDR3 has 14 residues. CDR1 and CDR2 from the germline V gene are MDHEN and SYDVKM. CDR3 sequence: CASYTTSASYEQYF. CDR3 in DNA: TGTGCCAGCTACACTACTAGCGCGTCCTACGAGCAGTACTTC.

This chain uses TRBV29-1 with TRBJ2-7; 10 positions agree with TRBD1. In germline, CDR1 is SQVTM, CDR2 ANQGSEA. The V gene end was trimmed by 7 bases and the J gene end by 4 bases; junction bases not matched to a gene: 10. The CDR3 runs to 14 residues. CDR3 amino acids: CSAAPGTGDYEQYF. The CDR3 DNA follows: TGCAGCGCCGCACCCGGGACAGGGGATTACGAGCAGTACTTC.

This clone has more than one count but fewer than ten. The chain joins TRBV28 to TRBJ2-7, with unresolved D. Trimming took off 2 bases at V and 3 bases at J, with 14 bases between the two ends. Germline V gene lookup returns CDR1 MDHEN and CDR2 SYDVKM. CDR3 length: 15 residues. CDR3 nucleotides: TGTGCCAGCAGTTTAATGGGGAACCCGAGCTACGAGCAGTACTTC. Encoded protein: CASSLMGNPSYEQYF.

CDR3 sequence: CASSLIRGPGLAGAETQYF. CDR3 nucleotide sequence: TGCGCCAGCAGCTTGATCCGGGGGCCGGGACTAGCGGGGGCAGAGACCCAGTACTTC. The rearrangement joins TRBV5-1 to TRBJ2-5; the match to TRBD2 covers 14 bases. J lost 4 bases, V lost 1 base, and 12 bases had no gene match. Germline values: CDR1 SGHRS, CDR2 YFSETQ. The length of the CDR3 is 19 residues. Full variable domain (outside the CDR3, taken from reference TRBV5-1 and TRBJ2-5): KAGVTQTPRYLIKTRGQQVTLSCSPISGHRSVSWYQQTPGQGLQFLFEYFSETQRNKGNFPGRFSGRQFSNSRSEMNVSTLELGDSALYLCASSLIRGPGLAGAETQYFGPGTRLLVL.

The CDR3 sequence: CAWSSLLGSQPQHF. CDR3 in DNA: TGTGCCTGGAGCTCGCTCCTCGGGAGTCAGCCCCAGCATTTT. The chain combines TRBV30 with TRBJ1-5; no definite D call. Per germline, CDR1 GTSNPN and CDR2 SVGIG (reference sequence). This CDR3 spans 14 amino acids. The ends were cut back, 3 bases at V and 6 bases at J, with 15 bases in the middle.

The chain couples TRBV5-1 to TRBJ2-2, with TRBD2 identical over 11 bases. With 3 bases clipped from V and 1 base from J, the junction kept 5 bases outside the gene matches. This CDR3 spans 17 amino acids. Germline V lookup: CDR1 SGHRS, CDR2 YFSETQ. CDR3 region: CASSYGTSGGNTGELFF. The CDR3 nucleotides read TGCGCCAGCAGCTACGGGACTAGCGGTGGGAACACCGGGGAGCTGTTTTTT. Using reference TRBV5-1 and TRBJ2-2 for the parts outside the CDR3, the full variable domain is KAGVTQTPRYLIKTRGQQVTLSCSPISGHRSVSWYQQTPGQGLQFLFEYFSETQRNKGNFPGRFSGRQFSNSRSEMNVSTLELGDSALYLCASSYGTSGGNTGELFFGEGSRLTVL.

As to this clone: Other nucleotide sequences in the sample specify the same CDR3. This chain links TRBV28 with TRBJ1-2; 7 bases map to TRBD1. The V and J ends lost 6 bases and 2 bases, in that order; junction bases with no gene match: 6. The CDR3 loop spans 14 amino acids. From germline, CDR1 is MDHEN and CDR2 SYDVKM. This CDR3 reads CASSQRTGNYGYTF. The CDR3 nucleotides read TGTGCCAGCAGCCAGCGGACAGGAAACTATGGCTACACCTTC.

The chain joins TRBV29-1 to TRBJ1-1; TRBD1 aligns across 7 bases. From germline, CDR1 is SQVTM and CDR2 ANQGSEA. The CDR3 consists of 16 residues. V dropped 3 bases and J dropped 4; count of bases not matched to a gene: 14. The CDR3 is CSVDGYGRGQGTEAFF. CDR3 in DNA: TGCAGCGTTGATGGGTATGGGAGGGGGCAAGGCACTGAAGCTTTCTTT.

Only one count was recorded for this clone. The rearrangement links TRBV28 to TRBJ2-2, with 7 bases lining up with TRBD1. The CDR3 is 16 amino acids. The V gene's germline CDR1 is MDHEN and CDR2 SYDVKM. The V and J ends lost 4 bases and 1 base, in that order; junction bases with no gene match: 6. The CDR3 DNA is TGTGCCAGCAGTTCCCCGGGACAGAAGAACACCGGGGAGCTGTTTTTT. The encoded protein is CASSSPGQKNTGELFF. Supplemented by reference TRBV28 and TRBJ2-2, the full variable domain reads DVKVTQSSRYLVKRTGEKVFLECVQDMDHENMFWYRQDPGLGLRLIYFSYDVKMKEKGDIPEGYSVSREKKERFSLILESASTNQTSMYLCASSSPGQKNTGELFFGEGSRLTVL.

As for this clone: Other DNA sequences in the same sample also yield this CDR3. The gene calls are TRBV6-5 and TRBJ1-5; tentative D call: TRBD1 (6 bases). The CDR3 length is 15 residues. V lost 6 bases and J lost 0, with 12 bases in between. Germline V gives CDR1 MNHEY, CDR2 SVGAGI. CDR3 residues: CASSPGTPSNQPQHF. In nucleotides, the CDR3 is TGTGCCAGCAGCCCCGGGACACCTAGCAATCAGCCCCAGCATTTT.

In the case of this clone: The sample contains more than one DNA sequence encoding this CDR3. The rearrangement uses TRBV28 and TRBJ2-7; D might be TRBD1 (6 bases). The CDR3 spans 14 residues. V was cut by 2 bases and J by 4 bases, with 12 bases left in between. Germline CDR1 is MDHEN and CDR2 is SYDVKM. The CDR3 reads CASSLGQGTYEQYF. The CDR3 DNA follows: TGTGCCAGCAGTTTAGGGCAGGGGACGTACGAGCAGTACTTC.

V gene TRBV19 combines with J gene TRBJ1-3, with D possibly being TRBD1 (5 bases). Trimming took 5 bases from V and 6 from J, leaving 20 bases between them. CDR1 LNHDA and CDR2 SQIVND come from the germline V gene (reference sequence). The CDR3 consists of 16 residues. The CDR3 is CASSPPGRSRVNTIYF. The CDR3 DNA sequence: TGTGCCAGTAGTCCCCCGGGACGGAGTCGCGTAAACACCATATATTTT.

The chain employs TRBV30 and TRBJ2-7; D remains ambiguous. The CDR3 covers 12 residues. The ends were cut back, 1 base at V and 4 bases at J, with 8 bases in the middle. The V gene's germline CDR1 is GTSNPN and CDR2 SVGIG (reference sequence). The CDR3 DNA is TGTGCCTGGAGTGAAAATAGATACGAGCAGTACTTC. Translation gives CAWSENRYEQYF. Full variable domain (missing parts from reference TRBV30 and TRBJ2-7): SQTIHQWPATLVQPVGSPLSLECTVEGTSNPNLYWYRQAAGRGLQLLFYSVGIGQISSEVPQNLSASRPQDRQFILSSKKLLLSDSGFYLCAWSENRYEQYFGPGTRLTVT.

The V and J genes are TRBV12-5 and TRBJ1-1; no reliable D call. Per the germline V gene, CDR1 is LGHNT and CDR2 is FRNRAP. The CDR3 has 16 residues. The V and J ends lost 1 base and 4 bases respectively, with 16 bases between them. The CDR3 region is CASGLATSRYRTEAFF. As DNA, the CDR3 is TGTGCTAGTGGTTTGGCTACCTCCAGGTACCGCACTGAAGCTTTCTTT.

V usage is TRBV6-6 and J usage is TRBJ2-1, with TRBD1 identical over 9 bases. The CDR3 extends over 14 amino acids. Unmatched junction bases numbered 7, after V lost 6 bases and J lost 7 bases. The V gene's germline CDR1 is MNHNY and CDR2 SVGAGI (reference sequence). For the CDR3, the DNA is TGTGCCAGCAGCTTACAGGGGGCCAAAAATGAGCAGTTCTTC. Protein: CASSLQGAKNEQFF.

The rearrangement uses TRBV7-2 and TRBJ2-7; tentatively, D is TRBD2 (6 bases). CDR1 is SGHTA, CDR2 FQGNSA, per germline. The CDR3 is made up of 14 amino acids. Trimming cost V 6 bases and J 5 bases, with 17 bases left between them. The CDR3 spells CASRLMGGGDEQYF. CDR3 bases: TGTGCCAGCAGGCTCATGGGGGGTGGGGACGAGCAGTACTTC.

The gene calls are TRBV28 and TRBJ1-1; unclear D gene. CDR1 is MDHEN, CDR2 SYDVKM, per germline. This CDR3 contains 13 residues. The V gene lost 5 bases and the J gene lost 8 bases, with 15 bases spanning the gap. The CDR3 nucleotides read TGTGCCAGCAGTCTCACCGGAGGTCTGGAAGCTTTCTTT. Its translation: CASSLTGGLEAFF.